These 12 T cell receptor beta chains were all obtained from the same sample, sequenced in a study of cytomegalovirus exposure and HLA in healthy donors. PCR involved 60 Vbeta and 13 Jbeta primers. TCRdb's copy holds only in-frame clones and misses some; the assay was immunoSEQ multiplex PCR. In the table there are about 110,000 clones, around 60% of which are singletons. Sample: PBMCs. All receptors derive from a young man in good health and CMV-seropositive.

The J gene is TRBJ1-1, the V gene TRBV6-5; TRBD1 might be the D (6 bases). Germline assignment: CDR1 MNHEY and CDR2 SVGAGI. The CDR3 contains 14 residues. Trimming removed 2 bases from V and 4 bases from J, with 11 bases in between. The CDR3 spells CASSYGGEATEAFF. The DNA of the CDR3 is TGTGCCAGCAGTTACGGGGGCGAGGCCACTGAAGCTTTCTTT.

The J gene is TRBJ2-2, the V gene TRBV6-6; D possibly corresponds to TRBD2 (6 bases). Trimming removed 2 bases at V and 7 bases at J, with 11 bases between. Germline assignment: CDR1 MNHNY and CDR2 SVGAGI (reference sequence). The CDR3 covers 14 residues. CDR3 nucleotides: TGTGCCAGCAGTTACGGGGGGTCGGGCGGGGAGCTGTTTTTT. This codes for CASSYGGSGGELFF.

The chain recombines TRBV5-4 with TRBJ2-3, with a tentative D call TRBD2 (5 bases). Germline assignment: CDR1 SGHNT and CDR2 YYREEE (reference sequence). Trimming stripped 0 bases from V and 3 bases from J, with 8 bases between. CDR3 length: 14 residues. The CDR3 nucleotides are TGTGCCAGCAGCTTGGCTAGCCCGACAGATACGCAGTATTTT. Amino acids: CASSLASPTDTQYF.

Concerning this clone: The same CDR3 is also encoded by other DNA sequences in this sample. The chain employs TRBV7-2 and TRBJ1-3; D may be TRBD1 (6 bases). Germline loops: CDR1 SGHTA, CDR2 FQGNSA. The length of the CDR3 is 14 residues. V was trimmed by 2 bases and J by 4 bases, leaving 9 bases between them. CDR3 amino acids: CASSLKTGGNTIYF. The DNA of the CDR3 is TGTGCCAGCAGCTTAAAGACAGGAGGAAACACCATATATTTT. The full variable domain, rest sourced from reference TRBV7-2 and TRBJ1-3, is GAGVSQSPSNKVTEKGKDVELRCDPISGHTALYWYRQSLGQGLEFLIYFQGNSAPDKSGLPSDRFSAERTGGSVSTLTIQRTQQEDSAVYLCASSLKTGGNTIYFGEGSWLTVV.

For this clone: One junction end does not reproduce the germline sequence, and a read error may be involved. This sequence joins TRBV6-1 and TRBJ1-6; 8 bases map to TRBD1. Germline V gene sequence: CDR1 MNHNS, CDR2 SASEGT. The CDR3 loop spans 12 amino acids. CDR3 region: CASSEFPSDRAF. The CDR3 coding sequence is TGTGCCAGCAGTGAATTCCCCTCGGACAGGGCCTTT.

The chain carries TRBV6-5 and TRBJ2-5; 10 nucleotides align to TRBD1. Germline CDR1 MNHEY, CDR2 SVGAGI. J gave up 5 bases and V 6 bases, and 9 bases lay outside the gene matches. The CDR3 sequence is 15 residues long. The CDR3 bases are TGTGCCAGCAGGATCGACAGGGGGCGGTTGGAGACCCAGTACTTC. This gives the protein CASRIDRGRLETQYF.

The V gene is TRBV5-6, the J gene TRBJ1-5, with D tentatively TRBD1 (6 bases). Germline CDR1 and CDR2: SGHDT and YYEEEE. The CDR3 is 16 amino acids. V was clipped by 0 bases and J by 7 bases, with 17 bases between them. DNA for the CDR3: TGTGCCAGCAGCTTGGGAGTGGGGGGGCTGGGGCAGCCCCAGCATTTT. Translation: CASSLGVGGLGQPQHF.

The chain links TRBV6-5 to TRBJ1-1; possible D gene TRBD1, 5 bases. This CDR3 has 15 amino acids. Germline assignment: CDR1 MNHEY and CDR2 SVGAGI. Trimming took off 0 bases at V and 2 bases at J, with 10 bases between the two ends. CDR3 in amino acids: CASSYSLGVNTEAFF. In DNA form, the CDR3 reads TGTGCCAGCAGTTACTCGCTAGGGGTAAACACTGAAGCTTTCTTT.

V and J are TRBV11-2 and TRBJ2-7; 7 bases line up with TRBD1. The germline V gene encodes CDR1 SGHAT and CDR2 FQNNGV. V dropped 4 bases and J dropped 3; count of bases not matched to a gene: 9. The CDR3 has 15 amino acids. The CDR3 loop reads CASSYRDSYFYEQYF. In nucleotides, the CDR3 is TGTGCCAGCAGCTACCGGGACAGCTATTTCTACGAGCAGTACTTC.

This clone was observed a handful of times. The CDR3 spells CASSSAGLLSSYNSPLHF. In nucleotides, the CDR3 is TGTGCCAGTAGTTCAGCGGGTCTCCTGAGCTCCTATAATTCACCCCTCCACTTT. This sequence joins TRBV19 and TRBJ1-6; no definite D call. The germline V gene encodes CDR1 LNHDA and CDR2 SQIVND (reference sequence). Deletions cut 5 bases from V and 0 bases from J, with 17 bases between. CDR3 length: 18 amino acids.

The V call is TRBV5-6, the J call TRBJ2-1; 8 bases match TRBD1. The CDR3 is made up of 16 amino acids. The germline V gene has CDR1 SGHDT and CDR2 YYEEEE. The J segment lost 3 bases and the V segment lost 4 bases, leaving 9 bases of the junction unmatched. The CDR3, as DNA: TGTGCCAGCAGCCGGACAGGGTCGAACCTCTACAATGAGCAGTTCTTC. It yields the protein CASSRTGSNLYNEQFF.

The chain couples TRBV4-1 to TRBJ2-7, with 8 bases lining up with TRBD2. Germline trimming cut 1 base from V and 1 base from J; bases unmatched to any gene: 3. Germline CDR1 is MGHRA and CDR2 is YSYEKL. There are 15 residues in the CDR3. Here the CDR3 DNA reads TGCGCCAGCAGCCAAGCCCCGGGGGGGTCCTACGAGCAGTACTTC. Translating it yields CASSQAPGGSYEQYF.